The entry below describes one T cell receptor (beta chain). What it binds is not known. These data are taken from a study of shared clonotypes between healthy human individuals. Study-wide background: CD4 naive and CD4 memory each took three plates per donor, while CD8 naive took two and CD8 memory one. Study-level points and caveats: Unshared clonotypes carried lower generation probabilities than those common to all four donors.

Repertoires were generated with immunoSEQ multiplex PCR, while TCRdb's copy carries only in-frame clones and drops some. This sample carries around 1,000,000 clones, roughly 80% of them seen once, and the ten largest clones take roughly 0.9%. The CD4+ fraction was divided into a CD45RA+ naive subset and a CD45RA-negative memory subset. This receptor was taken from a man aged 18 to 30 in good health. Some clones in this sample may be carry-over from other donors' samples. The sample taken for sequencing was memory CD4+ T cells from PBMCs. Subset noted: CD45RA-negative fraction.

This CDR3 is CSVEKGIGTGELFF. The CDR3 region has the DNA TGCAGCGTTGAAAAAGGGATCGGCACCGGGGAGCTGTTTTTT. J is TRBJ2-2 and V is TRBV29-1; no definite D call. The CDR3 spans 14 residues. Germline CDR1 and CDR2: SQVTM and ANQGSEA. V lost 2 bases and J 4 bases, leaving 11 bases between the germline ends.